This T cell receptor beta chain was identified during a study of shared clonotypes between healthy human individuals. Points from the study as a whole: With few donors, the genetic and exposure-history diversity represented was limited.

Template for every sorted-subset replicate PCR totaled roughly 210 ng DNA, 25,000 to 35,000 T cell genomes. Produced via immunoSEQ multiplex PCR; TCRdb's table is partial and in-frame only. The table lists under 700,000 clones, approximately 95% of them singletons, with 0.11% in the top ten. Germline trimming cut 4 bases from V and 5 bases from J; bases unmatched to any gene: 10. Germline-derived CDR1 and CDR2 are WNHNN and SYGVQD (reference sequence). CDR3 length: 17 residues. Terminally differentiated effector memory CD45RA+ cells were excluded by CCR7 positive selection of CD45RO-negative cells. A word on this clone: What it binds is not known.

The clonotype originates from a woman aged 25 to 45 in good health. The chain employs TRBV10-1 and TRBJ2-3, with 12 bases aligning to TRBD2. Sequenced sample: naive CD8+ T cells sorted from blood. Here the CDR3 reads CASSVVPSGRAGDTQYF. The DNA of the CDR3 is TGCGCCAGCAGTGTTGTTCCTAGCGGGAGGGCCGGAGATACGCAGTATTTT.